This note documents a single T cell receptor beta chain sequence. The antigen remains undetermined. Genomic DNA (from each subset) was split evenly across several immunoSEQ plates. Here immunoSEQ multiplex PCR was the method, and the copy in TCRdb shows in-frame clones only, minus some. The table includes 950,000 to 1,100,000 clones, 75% detected once. A split of CD4+ cells into CD45RA+ naive and CD45RA-negative memory subsets was performed. The data are from a study of shared clonotypes between healthy human individuals. Notes on the study in general: The low donor count limited represented genetic and exposure-history diversity. Sampling included only blood; tissue repertoires likely differ.

V trimming: 0 bases; J trimming: 4 bases; junction bases outside the gene matches: 4. The CDR3 loop spans 16 amino acids. CDR1 MNHNY and CDR2 SVGAGI come from the germline V gene (reference sequence). The chain has TRBV6-6 and TRBJ2-7, with 12 bases matching TRBD2. The sample taken for sequencing was memory CD4+ T cells sorted from blood. Subset specified: CD45RA-negative fraction. The receptor comes from a young man in good health. The CDR3 here is CASSYSTTSGRYEQYF. As DNA, the CDR3 is TGTGCCAGCAGTTACTCGACAACTAGCGGGAGGTACGAGCAGTACTTC.